This TCR beta chain was documented in a study of control samples from healthy donors and cancer patients. V lost 3 bases, J lost 6 bases, and 5 bases stayed unmatched. The CDR3 loop spans 14 amino acids. Germline loops: CDR1 MGHRA, CDR2 YSYEKL. The data were produced by immunoSEQ multiplex PCR, yet TCRdb's version contains in-frame clones alone and is incomplete. The profile shows 170,000 or so clones, 80% to 95% of them singletons. V gene TRBV4-1 combines with J gene TRBJ2-4, with TRBD1 matching 7 bases. The sequence derives from a young man in good health. Sequenced: blood. In DNA form, the CDR3 reads TGCGCCAGCAGCCAGAGACAGGGAATAAACATTCAGTACTTC. This translates into CASSQRQGINIQYF.